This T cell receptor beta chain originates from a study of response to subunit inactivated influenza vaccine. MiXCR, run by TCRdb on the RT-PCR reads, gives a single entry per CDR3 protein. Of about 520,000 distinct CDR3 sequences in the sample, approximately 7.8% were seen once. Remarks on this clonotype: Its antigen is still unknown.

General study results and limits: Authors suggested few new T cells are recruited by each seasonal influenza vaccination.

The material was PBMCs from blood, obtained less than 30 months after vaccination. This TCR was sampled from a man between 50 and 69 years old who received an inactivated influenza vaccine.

The DNA of the CDR3 is TGTGCCAGCAGCTCGCGGGCCCTCAATCAGCCCCAGCATTTT. As protein: CASSSRALNQPQHF. This rearrangement joins TRBV5-6 to TRBJ1-5; no clear D gene. Trimming took off 3 bases at V and 3 bases at J, with 10 bases between the two ends. The CDR3 contains 14 residues. CDR1 is SGHDT, CDR2 YYEEEE, per germline.